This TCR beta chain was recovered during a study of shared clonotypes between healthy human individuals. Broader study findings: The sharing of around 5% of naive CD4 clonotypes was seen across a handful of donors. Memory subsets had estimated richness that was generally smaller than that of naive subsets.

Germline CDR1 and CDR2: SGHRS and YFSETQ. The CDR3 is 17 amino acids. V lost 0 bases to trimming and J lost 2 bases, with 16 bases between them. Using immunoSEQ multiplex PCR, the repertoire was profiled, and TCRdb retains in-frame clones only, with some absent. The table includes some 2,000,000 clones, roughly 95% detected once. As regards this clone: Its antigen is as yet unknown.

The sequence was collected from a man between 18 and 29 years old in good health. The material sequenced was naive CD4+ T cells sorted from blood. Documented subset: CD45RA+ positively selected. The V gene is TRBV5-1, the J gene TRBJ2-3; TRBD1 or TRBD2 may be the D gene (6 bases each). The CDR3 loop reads CASSLDGTWGATDTQYF. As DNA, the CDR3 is TGCGCCAGCAGCTTGGACGGGACCTGGGGGGCCACAGATACGCAGTATTTT. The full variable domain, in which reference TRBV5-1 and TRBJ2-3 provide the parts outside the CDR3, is KAGVTQTPRYLIKTRGQQVTLSCSPISGHRSVSWYQQTPGQGLQFLFEYFSETQRNKGNFPGRFSGRQFSNSRSEMNVSTLELGDSALYLCASSLDGTWGATDTQYFGPGTRLTVL.